This T cell receptor beta chain comes out of a study of tumor-infiltrating lymphocytes in primary liver carcinoma. In the study overall: Treatment of the patients' primary liver carcinoma consisted of surgical resection. Broader study findings: The study found a significantly higher top-250-clone fraction in tumors than in blood (p = 0.039).

Germline values: CDR1 MNHEY, CDR2 SVGAGI. Trimming took 5 bases from V and 11 from J; bases not matched to a gene: 16. There are 15 residues in the CDR3. Total RNA (around 500 ng) served as template for TCR beta cDNA synthesis primed by a constant-region primer. Libraries of TCR beta came from three nested multiplex PCR rounds with slightly modified ARM-PCR. PCR rounds one and two used TRBV1-TRBV30 forward primers with a C-beta reverse primer for around 11 cycles each. Each CDR3 protein gets one entry after TCRdb re-called the multiplex PCR reads with MiXCR. The table lists 330,000 or so distinct CDR3 sequences, approximately 65% of them singletons. For blood RNA, unsorted whole blood served as the source, and germline DNA was extracted too. At sampling, these chronic HBV carriers had received no treatment. As for this clonotype: Its specificity is unknown.

This TCR was recovered from a man aged 40-50 years with primary liver carcinoma and hepatitis B virus infection. This sequence joins TRBV6-5 and TRBJ1-1; 8 bases are shared with TRBD1. The sample taken for sequencing was peripheral blood. The CDR3 here is CASSRVDRVNIEAFF. The CDR3 bases are TGTGCCAGCAGTCGCGTGGACAGGGTGAACATTGAGGCTTTCTTT.